A selection of T cell receptor beta chains follows, all from one sample in a study of Graves' ophthalmopathy and Graves' hyperthyroidism. TCRdb independently ran MiXCR on the multiplex PCR reads; one entry per CDR3 protein. Of around 590,000 distinct CDR3 sequences in the sample, about two fifths are singletons; the top ten hold about 4.2%. Sequenced input: peripheral blood or thyroid tissue (not recorded which). The origin of the receptors is an adult man with Graves' hyperthyroidism. Both conserved end residues are part of each CDR3. D genes are given only for firm matches. Expanded clones are given a class, and other clones once, few, many or no size at all.

length	V	size	D	J	CDR3	DNA
13	TRBV9	.	.	TRBJ1-1	CASSLGEGSEAFF	TGTGCCAGCAGCTTAGGGGAGGGATCTGAAGCTTTCTTT
16	TRBV7-2	.	.	TRBJ1-4	CASSLGGGTTNEKLFF	TGTGCCAGCAGCTTAGGAGGCGGAACAACTAATGAAAAACTGTTTTTT
16	TRBV7-2	.	TRBD2	TRBJ2-5	CASSPPGRGGLETQYF	TGTGCCAGCAGCCCACCCGGGCGGGGGGGCTTGGAGACCCAGTACTTC
14	TRBV19	many	TRBD1	TRBJ1-2	CASSMGTANYGYTF	TGTGCCAGTAGTATGGGGACAGCGAACTATGGCTACACCTTC
18	TRBV7-9	.	.	TRBJ2-7	CASSLGGLGQGLYNEQYF	TGTGCCAGCAGCTTAGGTGGTTTAGGGCAGGGGCTATACAATGAGCAGTACTTC
15	TRBV2	.	.	TRBJ2-2	CASLRSGVDTGELFF	TGTGCCAGCCTAAGATCAGGGGTCGACACCGGGGAGCTGTTTTTT
14	TRBV2	.	.	TRBJ1-3	CASSGGSSEDTIYF	TGTGCCAGCAGTGGGGGCTCCTCTGAGGACACCATATATTTT
13	TRBV2	.	.	TRBJ2-7	CASRPGGTYEQYF	TGTGCCAGCAGGCCCGGGGGTACCTACGAGCAGTACTTC
15	TRBV7-9	.	.	TRBJ2-6	CASSLGSAGANVLTF	TGTGCCAGCAGCCTTGGGTCGGCTGGGGCCAACGTCCTGACTTTC
14	TRBV7-9	.	TRBD1	TRBJ2-5	CASSLWQGAGEQYF	TGTGCCAGCAGCCTTTGGCAGGGGGCCGGGGAGCAGTACTTC
12	TRBV29-1	.	TRBD1	TRBJ1-4	CSGDRNTEKLFF	TGCAGCGGGGACAGGAACACTGAAAAACTGTTTTTT
16	TRBV7-2	few	.	TRBJ1-1	CASSLARVIMNTEAFF	TGTGCCAGCAGCTTAGCTAGGGTAATAATGAACACTGAAGCTTTCTTT
13	TRBV24-1	many	TRBD1	TRBJ1-1	CATRDRANTEAFF	TGTGCCACACGGGACAGGGCTAACACTGAAGCTTTCTTT
12	TRBV20-1	.	TRBD2	TRBJ2-7	CSANLGGDEQYF	TGCAGTGCTAACCTGGGGGGGGACGAGCAGTACTTC
13	TRBV7-9	.	TRBD2	TRBJ2-3	CASSPGGGDTQYF	TGTGCCAGCAGCCCCGGCGGGGGAGATACGCAGTATTTT
14	TRBV7-3	.	.	TRBJ2-2	CASSLGSGTGELFF	TGTGCCAGCAGCTTAGGGTCTGGCACCGGGGAGCTGTTTTTT
13	TRBV4-1	.	.	TRBJ2-3	CASSQARTDTQYF	TGCGCCAGCAGCCAAGCCCGCACAGATACGCAGTATTTT
16	TRBV5-4	few	TRBD1	TRBJ1-2	CASSYGTEGISSGYTF	TGTGCCAGCAGCTACGGGACAGAGGGGATCAGCAGTGGCTACACCTTC
14	TRBV5-6	.	.	TRBJ2-2	CASMGALNTGKLFF	TGTGCCAGCATGGGGGCATTGAACACCGGGAAGCTGTTTTTT
16	TRBV3-1	many	.	TRBJ1-6	CASSRGPAGAGSPLHF	TGTGCCAGCAGCCGAGGGCCAGCAGGAGCGGGATCACCCCTCCACTTT
14	TRBV7-2	many	.	TRBJ2-5	CASSLQGWQETQYF	TGTGCCAGCAGCTTACAGGGGTGGCAAGAGACCCAGTACTTC
14	TRBV27	.	TRBD2	TRBJ2-7	CASSLSSGYYEQYF	TGTGCCAGCAGTTTATCTAGCGGGTATTACGAGCAGTACTTC
17	TRBV24-1	many	.	TRBJ2-6	CATSDGWTDSGANVLTF	TGTGCCACCAGTGATGGATGGACGGACTCTGGGGCCAACGTCCTGACTTTC
17	TRBV29-1	many	TRBD1	TRBJ2-6	CSVPQGQGASGANVLTF	TGCAGCGTCCCGCAGGGGCAGGGGGCGTCTGGGGCCAACGTCCTGACTTTC
15	TRBV20-1	many	TRBD2	TRBJ2-7	CSASRSGTSGYEQYF	TGCAGTGCCTCTAGGTCAGGGACTAGCGGATACGAGCAGTACTTC
17	TRBV20-1	.	.	TRBJ1-3	CSASTSGVGRSGNTIYF	TGCAGTGCTAGTACGTCCGGGGTGGGACGCTCTGGAAACACCATATATTTT
17	TRBV4-1	few	.	TRBJ2-2	CASSQGPGTTNTGELFF	TGCGCCAGCAGCCAAGGTCCAGGAACGACGAACACCGGGGAGCTGTTTTTT
12	TRBV20-1	.	.	TRBJ1-2	CSARRGSYGYTF	TGCAGTGCCCGTAGGGGAAGCTATGGCTACACCTTC